This T cell receptor beta chain was captured by sequencing in a study of blood T cell repertoires in COVID-19. Profiling relied on immunoSEQ multiplex PCR, and the TCRdb table lists in-frame clones only, not all of them. The sample includes roughly 310,000 clones, under 95% of them seen just once. Ages ranged from roughly 18 to 100 years, with residence in 24 US areas. CDR3 length: 13 residues. Germline loops: CDR1 SNHLY, CDR2 FYNNEI. Trimming shortened V by 2 bases and J by 9 bases, and 10 bases separated the two germline ends. The sample comprised PBMCs or T cells enriched from blood (not recorded which). This chain joins TRBV2 and TRBJ2-2; D ambiguous. This TCR was sampled from a man in his sixties who had recovered from COVID-19. The CDR3 DNA sequence: TGTGCCAGCAGTGAACCAGGCAGCAGGGAGCTGTTTTTT. Protein: CASSEPGSRELFF.